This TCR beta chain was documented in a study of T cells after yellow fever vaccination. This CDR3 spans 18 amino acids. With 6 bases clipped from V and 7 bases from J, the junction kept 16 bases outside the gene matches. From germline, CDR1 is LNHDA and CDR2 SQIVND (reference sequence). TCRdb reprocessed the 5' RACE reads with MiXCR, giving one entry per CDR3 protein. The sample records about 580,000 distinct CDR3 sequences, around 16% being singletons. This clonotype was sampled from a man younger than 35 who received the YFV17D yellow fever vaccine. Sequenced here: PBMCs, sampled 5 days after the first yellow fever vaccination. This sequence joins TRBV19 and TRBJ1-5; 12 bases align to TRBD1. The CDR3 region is CASRAFEPGQGARQPQHF. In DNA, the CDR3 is TGTGCCAGTAGGGCTTTTGAACCGGGACAGGGGGCTAGGCAGCCCCAGCATTTT. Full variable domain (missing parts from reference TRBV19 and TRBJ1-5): DGGITQSPKYLFRKEGQNVTLSCEQNLNHDAMYWYRQDPGQGLRLIYYSQIVNDFQKGDIAEGYSVSREKKESFPLTVTSAQKNPTAFYLCASRAFEPGQGARQPQHFGDGTRLSIL.